The T cell receptor (beta chain) described here comes from a study of blood T cell repertoires in COVID-19. The junction had 5 bases not matched to a gene; V was cut back by 1 base and J by 10 bases. The CDR3 is made up of 15 amino acids. Germline assignment: CDR1 SGHDN and CDR2 FVKESK. In the source study's methods: Reference gene primer amplification gave estimated nucleated cell counts. Method: immunoSEQ multiplex PCR; TCRdb's copy keeps in-frame clones and lacks some. The V and J calls and the clone size are those of that table, but D and trimming were determined from the DNA. The sample shows 250,000 to 400,000 clones, about 87% of them seen only once.

Material for sequencing was peripheral blood. The chain recombines TRBV14 with TRBJ1-6; 9 bases align to TRBD1. This TCR derives from a woman under 40 with COVID-19, enrolled during active disease. In DNA, the CDR3 is TGTGCCAGCAGCCAAGGGGGACAGGGATACTCACCCCTCCACTTT. Translated, it gives CASSQGGQGYSPLHF.